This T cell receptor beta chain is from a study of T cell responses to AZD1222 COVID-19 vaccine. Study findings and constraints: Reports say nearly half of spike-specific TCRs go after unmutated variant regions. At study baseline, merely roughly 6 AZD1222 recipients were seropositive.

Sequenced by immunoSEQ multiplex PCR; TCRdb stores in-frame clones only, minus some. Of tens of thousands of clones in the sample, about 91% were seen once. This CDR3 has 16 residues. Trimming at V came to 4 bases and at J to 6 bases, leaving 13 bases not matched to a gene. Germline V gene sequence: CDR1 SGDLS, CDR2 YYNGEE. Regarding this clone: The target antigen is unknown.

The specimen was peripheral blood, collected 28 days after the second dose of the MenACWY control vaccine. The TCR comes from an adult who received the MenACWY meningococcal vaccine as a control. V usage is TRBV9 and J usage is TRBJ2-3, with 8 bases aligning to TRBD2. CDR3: CASSPVGSGAIDTQYF. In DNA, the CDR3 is TGTGCCAGCAGCCCCGTGGGTAGCGGGGCTATCGATACGCAGTATTTT.